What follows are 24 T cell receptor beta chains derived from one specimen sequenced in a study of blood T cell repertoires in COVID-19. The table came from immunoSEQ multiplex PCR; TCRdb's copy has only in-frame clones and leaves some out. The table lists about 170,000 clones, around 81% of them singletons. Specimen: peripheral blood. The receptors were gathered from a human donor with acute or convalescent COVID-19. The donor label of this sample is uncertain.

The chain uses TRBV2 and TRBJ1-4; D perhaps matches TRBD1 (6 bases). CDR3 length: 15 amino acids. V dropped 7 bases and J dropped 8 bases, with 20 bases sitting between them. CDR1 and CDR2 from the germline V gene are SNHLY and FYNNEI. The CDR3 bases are TGTGCCAGCACCATATTGGGTGGGGGCCGGGAAAAACTGTTTTTT. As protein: CASTILGGGREKLFF.

The CDR3 sequence: CASMRGKSTDTQYF. As DNA, the CDR3 is TGCGCCAGCATGCGGGGAAAAAGCACAGATACGCAGTATTTT. The V and J genes are TRBV5-1 and TRBJ2-3; weak D call: TRBD2 (6 bases). Germline V gene lookup returns CDR1 SGHRS and CDR2 YFSETQ. V gave up 6 bases and J gave up 0 bases, with 11 bases separating them. The CDR3 contains 14 residues.

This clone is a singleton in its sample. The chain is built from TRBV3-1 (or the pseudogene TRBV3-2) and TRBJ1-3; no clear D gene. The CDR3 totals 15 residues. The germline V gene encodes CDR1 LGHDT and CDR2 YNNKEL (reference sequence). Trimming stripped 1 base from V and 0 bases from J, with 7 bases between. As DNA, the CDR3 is TGTGCCAGCAGCCAAGGAACAGCCTCTGGAAACACCATATATTTT. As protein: CASSQGTASGNTIYF.

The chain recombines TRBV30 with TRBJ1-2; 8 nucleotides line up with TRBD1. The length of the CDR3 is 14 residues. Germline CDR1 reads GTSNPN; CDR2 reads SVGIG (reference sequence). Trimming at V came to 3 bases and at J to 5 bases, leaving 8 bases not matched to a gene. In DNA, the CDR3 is TGTGCCTGGAGCCCGACAGGGGTATGGTATGGCTACACCTTC. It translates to CAWSPTGVWYGYTF.

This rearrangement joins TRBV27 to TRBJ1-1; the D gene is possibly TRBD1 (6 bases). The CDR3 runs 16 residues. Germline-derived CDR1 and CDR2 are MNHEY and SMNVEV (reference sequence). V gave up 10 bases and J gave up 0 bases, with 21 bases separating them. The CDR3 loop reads CATRPSGTHMNTEAFF. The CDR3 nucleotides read TGTGCCACGCGGCCGTCGGGGACACACATGAACACTGAAGCTTTCTTT.

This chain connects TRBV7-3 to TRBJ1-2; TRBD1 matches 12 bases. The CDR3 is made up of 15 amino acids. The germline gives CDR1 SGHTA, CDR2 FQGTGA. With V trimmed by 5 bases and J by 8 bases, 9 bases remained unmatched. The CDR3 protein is CASSPTGTGGKGYTF. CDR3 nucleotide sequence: TGTGCCAGCAGCCCAACCGGGACAGGGGGCAAAGGCTACACCTTC.

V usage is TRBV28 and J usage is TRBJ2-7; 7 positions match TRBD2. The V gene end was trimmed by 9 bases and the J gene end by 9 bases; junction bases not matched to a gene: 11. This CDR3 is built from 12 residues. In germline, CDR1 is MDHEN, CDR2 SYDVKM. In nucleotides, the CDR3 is TGTGCCAGTCGGGACTACAACTTGGGGCAGTACTTC. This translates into CASRDYNLGQYF.

For the CDR3, the DNA is TGTGCCAGCAGCTTAAGCGGCAGTAATTCACCCCTCCACTTT. Translation: CASSLSGSNSPLHF. The gene calls are TRBV7-9 and TRBJ1-6; D is ambiguous. In germline, CDR1 is SEHNR, CDR2 FQNEAQ (reference sequence). V gave up 2 bases and J gave up 6 bases, with 8 bases separating them. This CDR3 contains 14 residues.

DNA of the CDR3: TGTGCCAGCAGCCTCGCTTGGGGCGACGAAAAACTGTTTTTT. It yields the protein CASSLAWGDEKLFF. The chain joins TRBV5-5 to TRBJ1-4; D may be TRBD1 (5 bases). Germline V gives CDR1 SGHKS, CDR2 YYEKEE (reference sequence). Trimming removed 4 bases from V and 8 bases from J, with 15 bases in between. The CDR3 covers 14 residues. The variable domain in full, completed from reference TRBV5-5 and TRBJ1-4, reads DAGVTQSPTHLIKTRGQQVTLRCSPISGHKSVSWYQQVLGQGPQFIFQYYEKEERGRGNFPDRFSARQFPNYSSELNVNALLLGDSALYLCASSLAWGDEKLFFGSGTQLSVL.

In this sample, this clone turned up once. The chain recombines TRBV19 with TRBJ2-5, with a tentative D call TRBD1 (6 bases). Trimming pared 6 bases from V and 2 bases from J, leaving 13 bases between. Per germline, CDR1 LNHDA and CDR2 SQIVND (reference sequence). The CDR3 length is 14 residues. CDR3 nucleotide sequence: TGTGCCAGTAGCCCCGGGACAAAGCAAGAGACCCAGTACTTC. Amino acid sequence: CASSPGTKQETQYF.

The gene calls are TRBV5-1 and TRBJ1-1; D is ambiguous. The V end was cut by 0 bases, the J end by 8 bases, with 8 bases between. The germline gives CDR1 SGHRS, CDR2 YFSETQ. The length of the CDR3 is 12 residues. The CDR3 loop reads CASSLGTGEAFF. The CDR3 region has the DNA TGCGCCAGCAGCTTGGGAACCGGGGAAGCTTTCTTT. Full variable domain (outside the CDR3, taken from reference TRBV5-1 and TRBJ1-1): KAGVTQTPRYLIKTRGQQVTLSCSPISGHRSVSWYQQTPGQGLQFLFEYFSETQRNKGNFPGRFSGRQFSNSRSEMNVSTLELGDSALYLCASSLGTGEAFFGQGTRLTVV.

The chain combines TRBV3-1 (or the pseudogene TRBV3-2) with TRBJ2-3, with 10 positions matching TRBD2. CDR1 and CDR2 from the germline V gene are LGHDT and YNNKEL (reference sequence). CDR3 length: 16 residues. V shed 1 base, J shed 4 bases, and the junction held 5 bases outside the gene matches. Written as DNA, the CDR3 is TGTGCCAGCAGCCAAGGACTAGCGGGTGGGGCAGATACGCAGTATTTT. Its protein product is CASSQGLAGGADTQYF.

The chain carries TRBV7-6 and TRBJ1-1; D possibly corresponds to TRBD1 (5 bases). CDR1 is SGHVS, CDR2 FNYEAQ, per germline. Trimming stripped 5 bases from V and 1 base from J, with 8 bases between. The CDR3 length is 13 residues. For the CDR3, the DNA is TGTGCCAGCAGCCCTGGACAGAACACTGAAGCTTTCTTT. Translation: CASSPGQNTEAFF.

Here the CDR3 reads CASSLSGGRNTGELFF. For the CDR3, the DNA is TGCGCCAGCAGCCTTAGCGGGGGGCGGAACACCGGGGAGCTGTTTTTT. The J gene is TRBJ2-2, the V gene TRBV5-1; 10 positions agree with TRBD2. The V gene's germline CDR1 is SGHRS and CDR2 YFSETQ. V lost 4 bases to trimming and J lost 1 base; unmatched junction nucleotides: 4. The CDR3 is 16 residues long.

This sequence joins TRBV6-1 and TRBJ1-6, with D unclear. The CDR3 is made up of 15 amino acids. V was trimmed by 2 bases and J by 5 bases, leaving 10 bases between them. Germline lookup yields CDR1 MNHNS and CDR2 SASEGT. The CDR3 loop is CASSESGQNNSPLHF. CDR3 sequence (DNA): TGTGCCAGCAGTGAAAGCGGCCAAAATAATTCACCCCTCCACTTT.

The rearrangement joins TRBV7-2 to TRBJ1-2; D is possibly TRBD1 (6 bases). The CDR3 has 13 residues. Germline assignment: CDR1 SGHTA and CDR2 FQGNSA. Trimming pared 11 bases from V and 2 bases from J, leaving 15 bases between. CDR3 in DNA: TGTGCCGGAGGTGCGGGGGCCAACTATGGCTACACCTTC. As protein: CAGGAGANYGYTF.

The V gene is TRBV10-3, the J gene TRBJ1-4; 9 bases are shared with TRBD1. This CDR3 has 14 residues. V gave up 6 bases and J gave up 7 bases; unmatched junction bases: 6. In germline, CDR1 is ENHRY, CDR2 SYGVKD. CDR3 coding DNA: TGTGCCATCAGGCAAACAGGGGGCTCTGAAAAACTGTTTTTT. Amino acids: CAIRQTGGSEKLFF.

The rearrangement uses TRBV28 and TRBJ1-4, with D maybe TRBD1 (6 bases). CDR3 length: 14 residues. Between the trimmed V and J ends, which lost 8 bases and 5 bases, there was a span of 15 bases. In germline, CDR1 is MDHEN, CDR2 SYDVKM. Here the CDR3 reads CASQIGGPNEKLFF. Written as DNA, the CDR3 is TGTGCCAGCCAAATCGGGGGGCCCAATGAAAAACTGTTTTTT. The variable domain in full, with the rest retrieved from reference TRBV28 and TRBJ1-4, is DVKVTQSSRYLVKRTGEKVFLECVQDMDHENMFWYRQDPGLGLRLIYFSYDVKMKEKGDIPEGYSVSREKKERFSLILESASTNQTSMYLCASQIGGPNEKLFFGSGTQLSVL.

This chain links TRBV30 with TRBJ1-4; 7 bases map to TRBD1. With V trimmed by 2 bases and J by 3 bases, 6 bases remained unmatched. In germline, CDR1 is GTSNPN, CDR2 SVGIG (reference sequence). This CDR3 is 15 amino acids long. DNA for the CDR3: TGTGCCTGGAGTCCCGCCGGGACAGCTAATGAAAAACTGTTTTTT. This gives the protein CAWSPAGTANEKLFF.

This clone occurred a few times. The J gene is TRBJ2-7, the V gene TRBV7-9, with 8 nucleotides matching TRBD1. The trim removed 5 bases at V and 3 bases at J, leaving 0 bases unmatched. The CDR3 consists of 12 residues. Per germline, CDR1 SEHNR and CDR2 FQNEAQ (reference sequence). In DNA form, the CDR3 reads TGTGCCAGCAGCGGGACAGGCTACGAGCAGTACTTC. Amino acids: CASSGTGYEQYF.

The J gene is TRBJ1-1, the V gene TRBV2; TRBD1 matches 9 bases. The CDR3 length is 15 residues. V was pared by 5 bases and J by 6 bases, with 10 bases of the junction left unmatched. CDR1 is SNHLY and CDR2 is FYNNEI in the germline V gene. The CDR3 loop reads CASSYRGRTRPEAFF. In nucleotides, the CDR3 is TGTGCCAGCAGTTACAGGGGGCGGACCCGGCCTGAAGCTTTCTTT.

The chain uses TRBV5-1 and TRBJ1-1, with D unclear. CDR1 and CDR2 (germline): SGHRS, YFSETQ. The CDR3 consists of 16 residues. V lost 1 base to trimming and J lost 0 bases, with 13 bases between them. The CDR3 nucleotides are TGCGCCAGCAGCTTGTTTGCCGATCACATGAACACTGAAGCTTTCTTT. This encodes CASSLFADHMNTEAFF.

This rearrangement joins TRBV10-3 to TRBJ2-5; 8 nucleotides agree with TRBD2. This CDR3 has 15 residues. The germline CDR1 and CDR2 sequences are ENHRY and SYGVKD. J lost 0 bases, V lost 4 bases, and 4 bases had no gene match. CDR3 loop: CAISGTGGNQETQYF. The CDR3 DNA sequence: TGTGCCATCAGTGGAACGGGGGGGAACCAAGAGACCCAGTACTTC.

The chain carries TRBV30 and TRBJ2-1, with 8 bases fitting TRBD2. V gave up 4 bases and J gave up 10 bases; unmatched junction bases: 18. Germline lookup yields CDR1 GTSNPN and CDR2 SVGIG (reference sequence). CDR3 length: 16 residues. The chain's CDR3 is CAWTRILAGRAGEQFF. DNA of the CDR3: TGTGCCTGGACCCGAATTCTAGCCGGGAGGGCCGGGGAGCAGTTCTTC.